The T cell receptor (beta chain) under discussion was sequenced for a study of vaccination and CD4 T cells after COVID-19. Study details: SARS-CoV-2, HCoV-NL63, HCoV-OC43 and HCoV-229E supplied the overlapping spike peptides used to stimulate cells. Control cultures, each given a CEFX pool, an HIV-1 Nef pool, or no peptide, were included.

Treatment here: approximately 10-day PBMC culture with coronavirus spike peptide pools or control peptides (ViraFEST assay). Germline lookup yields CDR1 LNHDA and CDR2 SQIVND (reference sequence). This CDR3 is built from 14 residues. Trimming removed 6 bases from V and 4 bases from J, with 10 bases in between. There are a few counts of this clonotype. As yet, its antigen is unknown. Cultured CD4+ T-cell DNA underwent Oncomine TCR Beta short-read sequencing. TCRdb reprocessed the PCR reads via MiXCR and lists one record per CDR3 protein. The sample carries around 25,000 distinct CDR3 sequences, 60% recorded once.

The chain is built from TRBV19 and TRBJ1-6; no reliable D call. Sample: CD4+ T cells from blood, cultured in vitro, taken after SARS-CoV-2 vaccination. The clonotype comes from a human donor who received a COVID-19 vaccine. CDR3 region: CASSGGEYNSPLHF. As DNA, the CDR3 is TGTGCCAGTAGCGGAGGCGAGTATAATTCACCCCTCCACTTT.